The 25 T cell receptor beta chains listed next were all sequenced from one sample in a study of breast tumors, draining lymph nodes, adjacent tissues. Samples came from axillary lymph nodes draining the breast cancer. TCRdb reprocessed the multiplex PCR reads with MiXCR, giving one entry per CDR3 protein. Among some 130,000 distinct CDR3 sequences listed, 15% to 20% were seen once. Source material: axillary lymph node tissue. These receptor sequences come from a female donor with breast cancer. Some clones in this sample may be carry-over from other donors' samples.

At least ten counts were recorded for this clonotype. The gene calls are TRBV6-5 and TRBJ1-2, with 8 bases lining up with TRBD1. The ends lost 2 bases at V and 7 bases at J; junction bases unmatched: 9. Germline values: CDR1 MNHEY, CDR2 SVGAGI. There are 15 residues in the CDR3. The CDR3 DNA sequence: TGTGCCAGCAGTTACAACAGGGGGTTGGGCGGTGGCTACACCTTC. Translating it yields CASSYNRGLGGGYTF.

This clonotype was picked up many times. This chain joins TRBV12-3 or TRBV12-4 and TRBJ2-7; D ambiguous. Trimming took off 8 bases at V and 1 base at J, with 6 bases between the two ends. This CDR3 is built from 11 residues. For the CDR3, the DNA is TGTGCCAGCGGGGTGTCCTACGAGCAGTACTTC. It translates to CASGVSYEQYF.

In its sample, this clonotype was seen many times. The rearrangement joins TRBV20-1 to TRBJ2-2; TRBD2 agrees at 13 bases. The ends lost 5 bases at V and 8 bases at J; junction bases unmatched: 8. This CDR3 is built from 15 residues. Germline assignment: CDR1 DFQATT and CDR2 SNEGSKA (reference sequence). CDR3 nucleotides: TGCAGTGCTTACCGACTAGCGGGAGGTTCTGGGGAGCTGTTTTTT. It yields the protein CSAYRLAGGSGELFF.

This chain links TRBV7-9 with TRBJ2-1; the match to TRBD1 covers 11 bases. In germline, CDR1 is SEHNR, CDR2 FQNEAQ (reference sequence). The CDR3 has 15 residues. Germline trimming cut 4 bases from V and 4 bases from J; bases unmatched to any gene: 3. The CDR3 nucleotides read TGTGCCAGCAGCTCCGGACAGGGGGCTTACAATGAGCAGTTCTTC. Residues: CASSSGQGAYNEQFF.

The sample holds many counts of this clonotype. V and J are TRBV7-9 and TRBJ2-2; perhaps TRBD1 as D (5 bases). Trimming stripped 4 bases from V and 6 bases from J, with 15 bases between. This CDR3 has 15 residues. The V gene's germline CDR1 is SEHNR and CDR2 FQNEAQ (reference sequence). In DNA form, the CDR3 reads TGTGCCAGCAGCTCCTCACAGGTGGTGGCCGGGGAGCTGTTTTTT. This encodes CASSSSQVVAGELFF.

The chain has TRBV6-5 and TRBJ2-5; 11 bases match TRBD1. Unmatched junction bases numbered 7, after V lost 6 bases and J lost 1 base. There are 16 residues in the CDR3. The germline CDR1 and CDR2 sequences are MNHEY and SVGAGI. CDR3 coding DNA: TGTGCCAGCAGCCCATCGGGGACAGGGGGCCAAGAGACCCAGTACTTC. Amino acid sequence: CASSPSGTGGQETQYF.

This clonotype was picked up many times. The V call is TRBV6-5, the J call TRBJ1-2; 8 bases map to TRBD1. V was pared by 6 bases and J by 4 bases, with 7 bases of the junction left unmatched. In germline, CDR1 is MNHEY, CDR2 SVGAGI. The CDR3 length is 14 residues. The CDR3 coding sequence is TGTGCCAGCAGACAACAGGGGGGCGCCTATGGCTACACCTTC. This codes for CASRQQGGAYGYTF.

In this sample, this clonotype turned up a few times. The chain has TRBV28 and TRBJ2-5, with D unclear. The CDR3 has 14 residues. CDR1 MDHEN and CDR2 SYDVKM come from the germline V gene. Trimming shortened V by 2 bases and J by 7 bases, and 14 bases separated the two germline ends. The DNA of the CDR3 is TGTGCCAGCAGTTTACGGCAGGATGGTGGGACCCAGTACTTC. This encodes CASSLRQDGGTQYF.

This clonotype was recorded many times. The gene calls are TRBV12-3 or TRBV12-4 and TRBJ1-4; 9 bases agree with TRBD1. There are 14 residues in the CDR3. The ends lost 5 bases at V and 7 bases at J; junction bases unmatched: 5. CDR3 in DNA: TGTGCCAGCAGTGGGGGACAGGGAACTGAAAAACTGTTTTTT. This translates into CASSGGQGTEKLFF.

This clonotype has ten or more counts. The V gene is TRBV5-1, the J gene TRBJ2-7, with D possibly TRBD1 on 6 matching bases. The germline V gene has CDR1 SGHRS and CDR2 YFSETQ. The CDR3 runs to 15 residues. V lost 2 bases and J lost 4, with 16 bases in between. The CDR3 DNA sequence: TGCGCCAGCAGCTTTCTGGGGCAGGGGCAATACGAGCAGTACTTC. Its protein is CASSFLGQGQYEQYF.

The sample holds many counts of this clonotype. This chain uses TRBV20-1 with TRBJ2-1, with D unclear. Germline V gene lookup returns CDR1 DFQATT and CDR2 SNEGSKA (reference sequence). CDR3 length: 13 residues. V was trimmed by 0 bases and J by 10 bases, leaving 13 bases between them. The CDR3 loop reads CSARDSISREQFF. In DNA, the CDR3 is TGCAGTGCTAGAGATTCGATCTCCCGGGAGCAGTTCTTC.

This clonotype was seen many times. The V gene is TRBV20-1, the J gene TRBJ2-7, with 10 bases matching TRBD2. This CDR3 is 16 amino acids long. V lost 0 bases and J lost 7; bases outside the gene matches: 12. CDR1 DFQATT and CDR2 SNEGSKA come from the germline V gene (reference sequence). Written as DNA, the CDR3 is TGCAGTGCTAGAGATCTCGACCTAGCGGGAGCGAGGGAGCAGTACTTC. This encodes CSARDLDLAGAREQYF.

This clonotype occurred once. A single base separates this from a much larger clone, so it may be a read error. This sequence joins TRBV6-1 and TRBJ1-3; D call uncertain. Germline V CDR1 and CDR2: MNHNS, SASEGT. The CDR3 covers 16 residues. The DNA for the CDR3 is TGTGCCAGCAGTGAAATGCTGGCTATCTCTGGAAACGCCATATATTTT. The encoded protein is CASSEMLAISGNAIYF.

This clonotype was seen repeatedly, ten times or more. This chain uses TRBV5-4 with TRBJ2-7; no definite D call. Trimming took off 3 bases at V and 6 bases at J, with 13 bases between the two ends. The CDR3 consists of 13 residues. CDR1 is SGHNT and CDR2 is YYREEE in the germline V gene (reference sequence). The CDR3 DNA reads TGTGCCAGCAGCTCGACTGATTCGGCCGAGCAGTACTTC. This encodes CASSSTDSAEQYF.

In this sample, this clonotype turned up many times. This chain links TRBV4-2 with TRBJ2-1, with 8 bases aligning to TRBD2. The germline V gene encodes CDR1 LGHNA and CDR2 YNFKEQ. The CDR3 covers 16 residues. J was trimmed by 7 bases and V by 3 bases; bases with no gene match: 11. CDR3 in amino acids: CASSQGSLAGRNEQFF. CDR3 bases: TGTGCCAGCAGCCAGGGCTCTTTAGCGGGAAGGAATGAGCAGTTCTTC.

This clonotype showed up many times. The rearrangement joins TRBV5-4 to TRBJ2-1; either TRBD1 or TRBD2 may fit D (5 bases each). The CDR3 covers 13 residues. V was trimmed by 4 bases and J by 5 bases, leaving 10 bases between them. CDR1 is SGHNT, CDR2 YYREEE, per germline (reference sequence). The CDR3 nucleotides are TGTGCCAGCAGCCTAGGGACGGACAATGAGCAGTTCTTC. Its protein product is CASSLGTDNEQFF.

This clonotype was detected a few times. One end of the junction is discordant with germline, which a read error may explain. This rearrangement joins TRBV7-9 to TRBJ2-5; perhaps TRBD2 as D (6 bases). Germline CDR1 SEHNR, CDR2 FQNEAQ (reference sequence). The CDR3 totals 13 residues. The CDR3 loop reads CASSFGGTETRYF. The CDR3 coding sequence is TGTGCCAGCAGCTTCGGAGGGACGGAGACCCGGTACTTC.

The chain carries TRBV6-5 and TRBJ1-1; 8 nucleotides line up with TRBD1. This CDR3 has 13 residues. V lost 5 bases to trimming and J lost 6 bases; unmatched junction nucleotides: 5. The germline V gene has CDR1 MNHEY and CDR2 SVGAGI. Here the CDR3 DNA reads TGTGCCAGCAGTCCTACGGACAGGGCTGAAGCTTTCTTT. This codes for CASSPTDRAEAFF.

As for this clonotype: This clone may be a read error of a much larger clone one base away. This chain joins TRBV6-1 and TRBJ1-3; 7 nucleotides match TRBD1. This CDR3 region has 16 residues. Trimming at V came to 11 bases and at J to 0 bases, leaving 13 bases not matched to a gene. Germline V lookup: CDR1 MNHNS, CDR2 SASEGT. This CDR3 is CAGRRGRTFSGNTIYF. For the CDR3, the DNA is TGTGCCGGGCGTAGGGGGCGCACCTTCTCTGGAAACACCATATATTTT.

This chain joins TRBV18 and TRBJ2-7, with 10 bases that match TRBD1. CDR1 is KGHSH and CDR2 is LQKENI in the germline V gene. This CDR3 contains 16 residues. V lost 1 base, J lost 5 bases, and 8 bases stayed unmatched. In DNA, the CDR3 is TGTGCCAGCTCACCACGGGGACAGGGGATAACGGACGAGCAGTACTTC. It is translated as CASSPRGQGITDEQYF.

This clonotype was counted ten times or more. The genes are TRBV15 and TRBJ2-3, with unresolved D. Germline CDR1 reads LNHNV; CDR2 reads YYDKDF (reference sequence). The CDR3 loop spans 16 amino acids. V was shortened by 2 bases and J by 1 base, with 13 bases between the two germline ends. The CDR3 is CATSRRVGQGTDTQYF. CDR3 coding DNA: TGTGCCACCAGCAGAAGAGTAGGGCAGGGCACAGATACGCAGTATTTT.

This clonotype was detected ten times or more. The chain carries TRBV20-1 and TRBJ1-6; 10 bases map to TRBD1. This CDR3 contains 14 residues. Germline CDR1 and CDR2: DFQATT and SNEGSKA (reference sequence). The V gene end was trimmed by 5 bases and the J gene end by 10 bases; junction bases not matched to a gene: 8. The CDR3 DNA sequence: TGCAGTGCTTTCCAGGACAGGGGGGGATCACCCCTCCACTTT. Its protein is CSAFQDRGGSPLHF.

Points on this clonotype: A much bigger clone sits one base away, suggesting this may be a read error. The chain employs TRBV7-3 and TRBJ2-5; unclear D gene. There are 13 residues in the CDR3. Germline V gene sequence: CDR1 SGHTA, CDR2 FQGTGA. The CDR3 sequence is CASGLSRMETQYF. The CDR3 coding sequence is TGTGCCAGCGGCTTATCACGGATGGAGACCCAGTACTTC.

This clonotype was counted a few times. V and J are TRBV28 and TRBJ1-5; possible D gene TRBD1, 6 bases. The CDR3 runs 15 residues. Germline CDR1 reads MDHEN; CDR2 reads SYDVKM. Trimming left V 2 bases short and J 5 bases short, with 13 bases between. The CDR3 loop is CASSLGGAVDQPQHF. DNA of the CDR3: TGTGCCAGCAGTTTAGGGGGGGCAGTTGATCAGCCCCAGCATTTT.

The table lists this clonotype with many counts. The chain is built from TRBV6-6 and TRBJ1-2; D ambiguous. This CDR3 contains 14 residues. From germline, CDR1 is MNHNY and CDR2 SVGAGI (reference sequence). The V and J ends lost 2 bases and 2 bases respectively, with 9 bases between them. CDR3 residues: CASSYPGWNYGYTF. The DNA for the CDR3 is TGTGCCAGCAGTTACCCGGGTTGGAACTATGGCTACACCTTC.